What follows are 21 T cell receptor beta chains derived from one specimen sequenced in a study of PD-1 blockade in classical Hodgkin lymphoma. Data came from immunoSEQ multiplex PCR; TCRdb stores just in-frame clones and leaves some out. The sample consists of tens of thousands of clones, approximately 80% of them appearing once. All trial patients relapsed after autologous stem cell transplantation. With magnetic negative selection, CD4+ T cells were purified from PBMCs that had been thawed. The source was CD4+ T cells from blood, collected at baseline. The receptors derive from a human donor with classical Hodgkin lymphoma.

This rearrangement joins TRBV28 to TRBJ2-2; the D is unclear. This CDR3 contains 14 residues. Looked up from germline, CDR1 is MDHEN and CDR2 is SYDVKM. Trimming removed 6 bases from V and 5 bases from J, with 13 bases in between. DNA of the CDR3: TGTGCCAGCAGGGATAGAGGAGTTACCGGGGAGCTGTTTTTT. This codes for CASRDRGVTGELFF.

The rearrangement links TRBV7-2 to TRBJ2-1; no reliable D call. Trimming shortened V by 3 bases and J by 0 bases, and 12 bases separated the two germline ends. CDR1 is SGHTA, CDR2 FQGNSA, per germline. The CDR3 runs 16 residues. The CDR3 protein is CASSFGPVRSYNEQFF. The DNA for the CDR3 is TGTGCCAGCAGCTTTGGCCCGGTTCGCTCCTACAATGAGCAGTTCTTC.

This clone was seen a single time. The J gene is TRBJ2-7, the V gene TRBV18; 7 bases agree with TRBD2. The V gene's germline CDR1 is KGHSH and CDR2 LQKENI. The CDR3 sequence is 14 residues long. J gave up 6 bases and V 6 bases, and 11 bases lay outside the gene matches. This chain's CDR3 is CASSVGGNVGEQYF. CDR3 nucleotide sequence: TGTGCCAGCTCCGTCGGGGGGAACGTCGGCGAGCAGTACTTC.

This clone was found a few times. The chain employs TRBV2 and TRBJ1-6; D perhaps matches TRBD1 (5 bases). CDR3 length equals 12 residues. The germline V gene has CDR1 SNHLY and CDR2 FYNNEI. V lost 5 bases and J lost 8, with 7 bases in between. CDR3 nucleotide sequence: TGTGCCAGCAGTTCAGGGTATTCACCCCTCCACTTT. Translation: CASSSGYSPLHF.

This clone was seen more than once but under ten times. CDR3 DNA: TGTGCCAGCTGTCAAGGACTAGCGGGCACAGATACGCAGTATTTT. This codes for CASCQGLAGTDTQYF. This rearrangement joins TRBV7-9 to TRBJ2-3; 10 bases fit TRBD2. Looked up from germline, CDR1 is SEHNR and CDR2 is FQNEAQ (reference sequence). The length of the CDR3 is 15 residues. The trim removed 8 bases at V and 1 base at J, leaving 6 bases unmatched.

This sequence joins TRBV19 and TRBJ1-1; no definite D call. The CDR3 loop spans 15 amino acids. The V end lost 5 bases, the J end lost 5 bases, and 18 bases lay between the germline ends. Germline values: CDR1 LNHDA, CDR2 SQIVND (reference sequence). The chain's CDR3 is CASSPRAISGTEAFF. The CDR3 coding sequence is TGTGCCAGTAGTCCCCGGGCTATCAGCGGAACTGAAGCTTTCTTT.

This clone was counted a few times. The chain combines TRBV19 with TRBJ1-6; D remains unclear. V was shortened by 5 bases and J by 7 bases, with 12 bases between the two germline ends. Germline V gives CDR1 LNHDA, CDR2 SQIVND (reference sequence). The length of the CDR3 is 14 residues. CDR3 region: CASSQARENSPLHF. The CDR3, as DNA: TGTGCCAGTAGTCAGGCCAGAGAGAATTCACCCCTCCACTTT.

The CDR3 sequence: CASSLGGATPETQYF. In DNA form, the CDR3 reads TGTGCCAGCAGTTTGGGGGGGGCGACCCCAGAGACCCAGTACTTC. The chain employs TRBV28 and TRBJ2-5; a weak D match, TRBD2 (7 bases). Deletions cut 3 bases from V and 4 bases from J, with 15 bases between. Germline CDR1 MDHEN, CDR2 SYDVKM. The CDR3 is 15 residues long. Based on the CDR3 plus reference TRBV28 and TRBJ2-5, the full variable domain is DVKVTQSSRYLVKRTGEKVFLECVQDMDHENMFWYRQDPGLGLRLIYFSYDVKMKEKGDIPEGYSVSREKKERFSLILESASTNQTSMYLCASSLGGATPETQYFGPGTRLLVL.

The chain recombines TRBV9 with TRBJ2-1; D gene ambiguous. V lost 0 bases to trimming and J lost 5 bases, with 15 bases between them. This CDR3 is 16 amino acids long. Germline CDR1 reads SGDLS; CDR2 reads YYNGEE. This CDR3 reads CASSVAQTLRNNEQFF. The DNA of the CDR3 is TGTGCCAGCAGCGTAGCTCAAACCCTCCGCAACAATGAGCAGTTCTTC.

The J gene is TRBJ1-2, the V gene TRBV6-1; D is perhaps TRBD1 (6 bases). The CDR3 totals 15 residues. Trimming shortened V by 0 bases and J by 4 bases, and 12 bases separated the two germline ends. CDR1 is MNHNS, CDR2 SASEGT, per germline. CDR3 DNA: TGTGCCAGCAGTGAAGCCGATAGACAGGTCTATGGCTACACCTTC. It yields the protein CASSEADRQVYGYTF.

The J gene is TRBJ1-1, the V gene TRBV29-1; D gene ambiguous. Germline CDR1 and CDR2: SQVTM and ANQGSEA. V lost 4 bases and J 1 base, leaving 13 bases between the germline ends. The CDR3 totals 14 residues. The CDR3 nucleotides are TGCAGCGTTGGTAAAACATGGACGAACACTGAAGCTTTCTTT. Translation gives CSVGKTWTNTEAFF.

V and J are TRBV30 and TRBJ2-1; 9 nucleotides line up with TRBD1. CDR1 GTSNPN and CDR2 SVGIG come from the germline V gene (reference sequence). V was pared by 2 bases and J by 0 bases, with 5 bases of the junction left unmatched. The CDR3 has 16 residues. CDR3 nucleotides: TGTGCCTGGAGTCTAGTACAGGGGGCCTCCTACAATGAGCAGTTCTTC. Its protein is CAWSLVQGASYNEQFF.

The gene calls are TRBV5-1 and TRBJ2-1; 10 positions match TRBD2. The germline V gene encodes CDR1 SGHRS and CDR2 YFSETQ. Unmatched junction bases numbered 4, after V lost 2 bases and J lost 8 bases. This CDR3 has 14 amino acids. CDR3 bases: TGCGCCAGCAGCTTAAGCGGGGGGGCATATGAGCAGTTCTTC. Protein sequence: CASSLSGGAYEQFF.

In this sample, this clone turned up a few times. This chain links TRBV7-3 with TRBJ2-1; D possibly matches TRBD1 or TRBD2 (5 bases each). Looked up from germline, CDR1 is SGHTA and CDR2 is FQGTGA. CDR3 length: 13 residues. Trimming shortened V by 5 bases and J by 7 bases, and 12 bases separated the two germline ends. CDR3 sequence: CASSPGPRNEQFF. Here the CDR3 DNA reads TGTGCCAGCAGCCCGGGACCAAGAAATGAGCAGTTCTTC.

Here the CDR3 reads CASTAGAGPGYTF. CDR3 bases: TGTGCCAGCACCGCTGGTGCAGGGCCGGGCTACACCTTC. The chain links TRBV13 to TRBJ1-2, with D perhaps TRBD1 (5 bases). The germline V gene encodes CDR1 PRHDT and CDR2 FYEKMQ (reference sequence). V lost 7 bases, J lost 8 bases, and 17 bases lay in between. This CDR3 has 13 residues.

The chain employs TRBV4-3 and TRBJ2-1, with 7 bases fitting TRBD2. J was trimmed by 6 bases and V by 1 base; bases with no gene match: 3. The length of the CDR3 is 14 residues. Germline-derived CDR1 and CDR2 are LGHNA and YSLEER. The DNA for the CDR3 is TGCGCCAGCAGCCAAGGAACGGGGGGCAATGAGCAGTTCTTC. This encodes CASSQGTGGNEQFF.

This clone turned up a few times. The V call is TRBV19, the J call TRBJ2-1; D not resolved. Trimming removed 9 bases from V and 4 bases from J, with 10 bases in between. Germline CDR1 reads LNHDA; CDR2 reads SQIVND (reference sequence). CDR3 length: 12 amino acids. DNA for the CDR3: TGTGCCAGAAGGGTCCCTTACAATGAGCAGTTCTTC. It translates to CARRVPYNEQFF.

The chain is built from TRBV11-2 and TRBJ2-1; 10 bases fit TRBD2. Germline CDR1 is SGHAT and CDR2 is FQNNGV. The CDR3 loop spans 16 amino acids. V gave up 4 bases and J gave up 0 bases; unmatched junction bases: 3. CDR3 nucleotides: TGTGCCAGCAGCTCCACTAGCGGGGCCTCCTACAATGAGCAGTTCTTC. It translates to CASSSTSGASYNEQFF.

The chain is built from TRBV7-2 and TRBJ2-3, with a weak D call TRBD1 (5 bases). CDR1 and CDR2 (germline): SGHTA, FQGNSA. The germline V and J ends were trimmed by 1 base and 1 base, with 9 bases remaining between them. The CDR3 is 15 residues long. CDR3 DNA: TGTGCCAGCAGCTTAGGTAGCAGGGGCACAGATACGCAGTATTTT. Its protein product is CASSLGSRGTDTQYF.

V is TRBV6-5 and J is TRBJ1-5, with D uncertain. The CDR3 runs 13 residues. CDR1 is MNHEY and CDR2 is SVGAGI in the germline V gene. Deletions cut 6 bases from V and 5 bases from J, with 11 bases between. The CDR3, as DNA: TGTGCCAGCAGGTGGGGTGGGGATCAGCCCCAGCATTTT. It specifies CASRWGGDQPQHF.

The V gene is TRBV7-2, the J gene TRBJ2-3, with D perhaps given as TRBD1 or TRBD2 (6 bases each). Trimming removed 4 bases at V and 0 bases at J, with 17 bases between. Germline values: CDR1 SGHTA, CDR2 FQGNSA. CDR3 length equals 17 residues. The chain's CDR3 is CASSSGAASPSTDTQYF. In DNA form, the CDR3 reads TGTGCCAGCAGCTCGGGGGCGGCAAGTCCTAGCACAGATACGCAGTATTTT.